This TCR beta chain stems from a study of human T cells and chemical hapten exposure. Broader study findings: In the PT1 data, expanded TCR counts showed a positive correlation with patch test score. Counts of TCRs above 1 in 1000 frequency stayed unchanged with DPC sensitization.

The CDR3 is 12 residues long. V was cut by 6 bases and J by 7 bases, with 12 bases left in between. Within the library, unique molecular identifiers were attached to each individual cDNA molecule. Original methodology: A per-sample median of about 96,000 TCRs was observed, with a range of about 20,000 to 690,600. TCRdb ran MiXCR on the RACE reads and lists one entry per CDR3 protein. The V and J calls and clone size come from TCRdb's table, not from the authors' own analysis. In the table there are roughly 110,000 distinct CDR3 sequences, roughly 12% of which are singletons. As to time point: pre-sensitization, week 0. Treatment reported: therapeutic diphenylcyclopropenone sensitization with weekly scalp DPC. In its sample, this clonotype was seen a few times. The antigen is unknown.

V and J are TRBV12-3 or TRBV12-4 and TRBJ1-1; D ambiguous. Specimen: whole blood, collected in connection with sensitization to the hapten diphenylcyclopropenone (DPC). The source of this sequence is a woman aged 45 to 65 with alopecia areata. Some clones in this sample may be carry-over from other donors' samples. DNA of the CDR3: TGTGCCAGCAGGGGTACGGACGGTGAAGCTTTCTTT. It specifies CASRGTDGEAFF.